The 24 T cell receptor beta chains reported below all come from one sample, sequenced in a study of shared clonotypes between healthy human individuals. Method: immunoSEQ multiplex PCR; TCRdb's copy keeps in-frame clones and lacks some. This table holds around 440,000 clones, roughly 80% found once. What was sequenced was PBMCs. These receptor sequences come from a woman between 40 and 55 years old in good health. Some clones in this sample may be carry-over from other donors' samples.

The chain recombines TRBV7-2 with TRBJ2-1; no clear D gene. This CDR3 is 17 amino acids long. V was pared by 6 bases and J by 9 bases, with 27 bases between. Germline V gene data show CDR1 as SGHTA and CDR2 as FQGNSA. The DNA for the CDR3 is TGTGCCAGCAGGCACTCCCCCCGGGTGGAGTGGATGGGTGAGCAGTTCTTC. Residues: CASRHSPRVEWMGEQFF.

The rearrangement uses TRBV30 and TRBJ2-3; the D gene could be TRBD1 or TRBD2 (5 bases each). From germline, CDR1 is GTSNPN and CDR2 SVGIG (reference sequence). The CDR3 is 14 amino acids. V lost 3 bases to trimming and J lost 8 bases, with 18 bases between them. This CDR3 reads CAWSRDLRIGTQYF. In DNA, the CDR3 is TGTGCCTGGAGCCGGGACCTCCGCATCGGTACGCAGTATTTT.

V usage is TRBV5-1 and J usage is TRBJ2-3; a possible D gene is TRBD2 (5 bases). Trimming left V 7 bases short and J 0 bases short, with 12 bases between. This CDR3 has 14 residues. Germline CDR1 reads SGHRS; CDR2 reads YFSETQ. CDR3 residues: CASQARGSTDTQYF. CDR3 bases: TGCGCCAGCCAGGCCCGAGGGAGCACAGATACGCAGTATTTT.

V and J are TRBV28 and TRBJ2-1, with 8 bases fitting TRBD2. This CDR3 region has 14 residues. Germline V CDR1 and CDR2: MDHEN, SYDVKM. After removal of 8 bases from V and 4 bases from J, the junction contained 7 bases not matched to a gene. The CDR3 nucleotides are TGTGCCAGCCATCCCCCGGGGGGGTACAATGAGCAGTTCTTC. Translation gives CASHPPGGYNEQFF.

This rearrangement joins TRBV9 to TRBJ2-7; D is undetermined. The V and J ends lost 0 bases and 2 bases respectively, with 12 bases between them. The CDR3 extends over 15 amino acids. Germline V gene sequence: CDR1 SGDLS, CDR2 YYNGEE. The CDR3 nucleotides read TGTGCCAGCAGCGTAGCCCCCATCCCTACCTACGAGCAGTACTTC. It yields the protein CASSVAPIPTYEQYF.

This clone was detected once. This sequence is one base from a far larger clone and is likely a read error. The V and J genes are TRBV6-1 and TRBJ2-1; 7 bases fit TRBD2. Germline CDR1 reads MNHNS; CDR2 reads SASEGT. The CDR3 runs 15 residues. The V gene end was trimmed by 4 bases and the J gene end by 4 bases; junction bases not matched to a gene: 7. CDR3 in amino acids: CASSGGLADYNEQFF. For the CDR3, the DNA is TGTGCCAGCAGTGGTGGTCTAGCGGATTACAATGAGCAGTTCTTC.

The chain recombines TRBV6-5 with TRBJ2-5; TRBD2 is a possible D gene (5 bases). Deletions cut 5 bases from V and 4 bases from J, with 17 bases between. Germline assignment: CDR1 MNHEY and CDR2 SVGAGI. The CDR3 runs 15 residues. The CDR3 DNA is TGTGCCAGCAGTAAATTCCGGGCCCGGGGAGAGACCCAGTACTTC. It specifies CASSKFRARGETQYF.

V gene TRBV6-1 combines with J gene TRBJ1-5, with D possibly TRBD1 on 5 matching bases. The ends were cut back, 6 bases at V and 3 bases at J, with 9 bases in the middle. The germline V gene has CDR1 MNHNS and CDR2 SASEGT. The CDR3 is 13 amino acids. For the CDR3, the DNA is TGTGCCAGCAGGGGGGTTTTCAATCAGCCCCAGCATTTT. Its protein is CASRGVFNQPQHF.

The chain joins TRBV27 to TRBJ2-1; TRBD2 aligns across 7 bases. The CDR3 has 16 amino acids. J was trimmed by 9 bases and V by 8 bases; bases with no gene match: 19. Per germline, CDR1 MNHEY and CDR2 SMNVEV (reference sequence). CDR3 bases: TGTGCCAGCGCCCCGTGGGCCGGGGGGAGAGGTGGTGAGCAGTTCTTC. Protein sequence: CASAPWAGGRGGEQFF.

As regards this clone: A single base is all that separates this from a far larger clone, so a read error is likely. The chain is built from TRBV7-3 and TRBJ1-1; no clear D. The CDR3 consists of 13 residues. From germline, CDR1 is SGHTA and CDR2 FQGTGA. V lost 5 bases and J lost 0, with 7 bases in between. The CDR3 bases are TGTGCCAGCAGCGCCCACATGAACACTGAAGCTTTCTTT. It translates to CASSAHMNTEAFF.

V is TRBV28 and J is TRBJ1-5; 7 bases match TRBD1. The V gene end was trimmed by 5 bases and the J gene end by 0 bases; junction bases not matched to a gene: 19. The CDR3 is 20 residues long. Germline assignment: CDR1 MDHEN and CDR2 SYDVKM. CDR3 loop: CASSHPPRGRDLNSNQPQHF. CDR3 nucleotides: TGTGCCAGCAGTCACCCACCAAGGGGGCGGGATTTAAATAGCAATCAGCCCCAGCATTTT. The variable domain in full, with the rest retrieved from reference TRBV28 and TRBJ1-5, is DVKVTQSSRYLVKRTGEKVFLECVQDMDHENMFWYRQDPGLGLRLIYFSYDVKMKEKGDIPEGYSVSREKKERFSLILESASTNQTSMYLCASSHPPRGRDLNSNQPQHFGDGTRLSIL.

The V gene is TRBV4-3, the J gene TRBJ2-7; the D is unclear. CDR3 size: 13 residues. Germline V lookup: CDR1 LGHNA, CDR2 YSLEER. The V and J ends lost 1 base and 3 bases respectively, with 7 bases between them. In DNA form, the CDR3 reads TGCGCCAGCAGCCAAGGGCAGAACTACGAGCAGTACTTC. Translating gives CASSQGQNYEQYF.

Here the CDR3 DNA reads TGTGCCAGTAGTATCACGGGAGGCATTCAGTACTTC. This gives the protein CASSITGGIQYF. The chain uses TRBV19 and TRBJ2-4, with 7 bases matching TRBD2. Trimming took 3 bases from V and 9 from J; bases not matched to a gene: 2. Germline CDR1 reads LNHDA; CDR2 reads SQIVND (reference sequence). The length of the CDR3 is 12 residues.

This chain connects TRBV10-3 to TRBJ2-7; possibly TRBD1 for D (6 bases). The CDR3 contains 12 residues. Germline lookup yields CDR1 ENHRY and CDR2 SYGVKD. V was trimmed by 10 bases and J by 1 base, leaving 11 bases between them. The CDR3: CASSGDSYEQYF. In DNA form, the CDR3 reads TGTGCCAGCTCAGGGGATTCCTACGAGCAGTACTTC.

The J gene is TRBJ1-5, the V gene TRBV2; a possible D gene is TRBD1 (6 bases). Trimming removed 4 bases from V and 5 bases from J, with 12 bases in between. The CDR3 is made up of 14 amino acids. Germline CDR1 and CDR2: SNHLY and FYNNEI. The CDR3 region is CASSVGGAYQPQHF. The CDR3 DNA sequence: TGTGCCAGCAGTGTTGGGGGGGCCTATCAGCCCCAGCATTTT.

The genes are TRBV28 and TRBJ2-1; 7 bases align to TRBD2. V trimming: 7 bases; J trimming: 7 bases; junction bases outside the gene matches: 10. The CDR3 length is 14 residues. CDR1 and CDR2 (germline): MDHEN, SYDVKM. This CDR3 is CASNEGGRMNEQFF. The CDR3 DNA sequence: TGTGCCAGCAATGAGGGAGGGCGGATGAATGAGCAGTTCTTC.

About this clone itself: A far larger clone lies a single base away; this is likely a read error. J is TRBJ2-5 and V is TRBV9; possible D gene TRBD1, 6 bases. This CDR3 has 16 amino acids. Germline CDR1 SGDLS, CDR2 YYNGEE. Trimming removed 0 bases from V and 5 bases from J, with 17 bases in between. The CDR3 coding sequence is TGTGCCAGCAGCGTAGGGCAGGGGCTCCGAGGGGAGACCCAGTACTTC. Its translation: CASSVGQGLRGETQYF. Based on the CDR3 plus reference TRBV9 and TRBJ2-5, the full variable domain is DSGVTQTPKHLITATGQRVTLRCSPRSGDLSVYWYQQSLDQGLQFLIQYYNGEERAKGNILERFSAQQFPDLHSELNLSSLELGDSALYFCASSVGQGLRGETQYFGPGTRLLVL.

The chain carries TRBV7-3 and TRBJ2-7, with TRBD2 as a possible D gene (6 bases). The germline V gene encodes CDR1 SGHTA and CDR2 FQGTGA. With 5 bases removed from V and 2 bases from J, the gap between germline ends came to 16 bases. The CDR3 runs to 15 residues. The DNA of the CDR3 is TGTGCCAGCAGCCCCGACCCGGGGGACCCCTACGAGCAGTACTTC. Residues: CASSPDPGDPYEQYF.

This clone was seen only once. The CDR3 bases are TGCGCCAGCAGCTACGAGAGGTCTGGGGCCAACGTCCTGACTTTC. This sequence encodes CASSYERSGANVLTF. This chain links TRBV5-1 with TRBJ2-6; D remains unclear. Per germline, CDR1 SGHRS and CDR2 YFSETQ. V was clipped by 3 bases and J by 1 base, with 8 bases between them. This CDR3 has 15 residues.

This clone has only one observation. V usage is TRBV7-2 and J usage is TRBJ1-2; D remains unclear. This CDR3 spans 15 amino acids. Looked up from germline, CDR1 is SGHTA and CDR2 is FQGNSA. Trimming took off 1 base at V and 8 bases at J, with 17 bases between the two ends. This CDR3 reads CASSLVGVLSLGYTF. DNA of the CDR3: TGTGCCAGCAGCTTAGTTGGGGTGCTATCACTCGGCTACACCTTC.

The chain uses TRBV18 and TRBJ1-5; D unresolved. The CDR3 totals 14 residues. V lost 4 bases and J lost 0, with 7 bases in between. The germline gives CDR1 KGHSH, CDR2 LQKENI. The CDR3 spells CASSQTPSNQPQHF. CDR3 DNA: TGTGCCAGCTCACAGACTCCTAGCAATCAGCCCCAGCATTTT.

The chain uses TRBV30 and TRBJ2-5, with D unclear. This CDR3 region has 13 residues. The V and J ends lost 4 bases and 5 bases respectively, with 14 bases between them. Per the germline V gene, CDR1 is GTSNPN and CDR2 is SVGIG (reference sequence). CDR3 residues: CAWTGRARETQYF. In DNA form, the CDR3 reads TGTGCCTGGACCGGTAGGGCTCGGGAGACCCAGTACTTC.

This chain uses TRBV13 with TRBJ2-1, with 14 bases aligning to TRBD2. CDR3 length: 18 residues. In germline, CDR1 is PRHDT, CDR2 FYEKMQ (reference sequence). V was pared by 6 bases and J by 2 bases, with 9 bases of the junction left unmatched. The CDR3, as DNA: TGTGCCAGCAGTTCGGGACTAGCGGGAGTTGGGGCCTACAATGAGCAGTTCTTC. This encodes CASSSGLAGVGAYNEQFF.

Notes on this clone: The likely explanation is a read error, given a far larger clone one base away. Other nucleotide sequences in the sample specify the same CDR3. The chain joins TRBV28 to TRBJ2-7; D may be TRBD2 (7 bases). Trimming removed 4 bases from V and 2 bases from J, with 18 bases in between. The CDR3 consists of 16 residues. Germline-derived CDR1 and CDR2 are MDHEN and SYDVKM. Written as DNA, the CDR3 is TGTGCCAGCAGTTCATTGCGGGGGCCGAGGGCCTACGAGCAGTACTTC. Translated, it gives CASSSLRGPRAYEQYF.